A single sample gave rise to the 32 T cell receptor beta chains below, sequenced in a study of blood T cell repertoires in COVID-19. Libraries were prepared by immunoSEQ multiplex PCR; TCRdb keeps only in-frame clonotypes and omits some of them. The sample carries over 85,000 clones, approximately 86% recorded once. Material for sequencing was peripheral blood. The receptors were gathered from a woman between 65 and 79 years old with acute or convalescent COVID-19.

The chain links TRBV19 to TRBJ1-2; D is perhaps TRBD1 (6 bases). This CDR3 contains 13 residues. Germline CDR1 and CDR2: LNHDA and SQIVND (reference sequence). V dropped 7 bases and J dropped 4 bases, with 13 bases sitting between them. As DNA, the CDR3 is TGTGCCAGTATCCCAGGGGTGGGCTATGGCTACACCTTC. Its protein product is CASIPGVGYGYTF.

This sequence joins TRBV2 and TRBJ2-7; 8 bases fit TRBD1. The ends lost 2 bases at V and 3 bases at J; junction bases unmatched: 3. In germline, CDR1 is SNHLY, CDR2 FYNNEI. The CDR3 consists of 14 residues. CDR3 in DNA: TGTGCCAGCAGTGAAAGCGGACAGGGCTACGAGCAGTACTTC. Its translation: CASSESGQGYEQYF.

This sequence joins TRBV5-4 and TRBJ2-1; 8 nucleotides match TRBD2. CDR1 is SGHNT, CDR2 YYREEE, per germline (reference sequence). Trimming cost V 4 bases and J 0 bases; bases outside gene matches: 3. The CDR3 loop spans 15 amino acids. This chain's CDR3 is CASSTGGGSYNEQFF. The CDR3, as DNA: TGTGCCAGCAGCACCGGGGGGGGCTCCTACAATGAGCAGTTCTTC.

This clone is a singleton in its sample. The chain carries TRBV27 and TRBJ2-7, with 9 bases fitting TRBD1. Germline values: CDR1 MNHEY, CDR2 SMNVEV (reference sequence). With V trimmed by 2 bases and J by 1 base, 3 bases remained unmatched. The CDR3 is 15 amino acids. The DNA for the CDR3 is TGTGCCAGCAGTTTAGGGACAGGGCTTTCCTACGAGCAGTACTTC. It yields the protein CASSLGTGLSYEQYF.

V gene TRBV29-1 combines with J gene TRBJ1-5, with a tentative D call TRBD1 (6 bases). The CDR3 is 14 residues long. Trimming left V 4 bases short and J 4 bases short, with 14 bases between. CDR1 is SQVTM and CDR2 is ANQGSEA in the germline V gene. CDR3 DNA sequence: TGCAGCGTTGGGTCAGGGGATCATAATCAGCCCCAGCATTTT. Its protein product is CSVGSGDHNQPQHF.

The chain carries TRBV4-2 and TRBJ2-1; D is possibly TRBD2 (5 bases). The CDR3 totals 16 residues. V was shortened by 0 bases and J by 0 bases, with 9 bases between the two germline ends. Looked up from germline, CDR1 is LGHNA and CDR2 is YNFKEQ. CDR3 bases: TGTGCCAGCAGCCAAGAAGAGCGGAGCTCCTACAATGAGCAGTTCTTC. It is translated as CASSQEERSSYNEQFF.

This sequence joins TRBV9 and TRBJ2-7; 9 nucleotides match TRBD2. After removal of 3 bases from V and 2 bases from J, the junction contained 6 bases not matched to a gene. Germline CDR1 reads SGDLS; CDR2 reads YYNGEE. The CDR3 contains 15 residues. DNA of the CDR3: TGTGCCAGCAGCGAGTTAGCGGGAGCAACCTACGAGCAGTACTTC. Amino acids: CASSELAGATYEQYF.

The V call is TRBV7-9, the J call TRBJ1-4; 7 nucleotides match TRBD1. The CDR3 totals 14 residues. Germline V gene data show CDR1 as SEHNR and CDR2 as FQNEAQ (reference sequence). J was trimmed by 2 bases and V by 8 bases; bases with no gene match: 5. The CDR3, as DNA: TGTGCCAGCTCTAAGGGGGCGACTAATGAAAAACTGTTTTTT. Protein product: CASSKGATNEKLFF.

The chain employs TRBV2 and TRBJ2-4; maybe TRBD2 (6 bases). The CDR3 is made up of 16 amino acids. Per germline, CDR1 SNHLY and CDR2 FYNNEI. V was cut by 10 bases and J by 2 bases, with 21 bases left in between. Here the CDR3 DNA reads TGTGCCACTCGAGGGAGGATCTCGTATTCCAAAAACATTCAGTACTTC. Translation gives CATRGRISYSKNIQYF.

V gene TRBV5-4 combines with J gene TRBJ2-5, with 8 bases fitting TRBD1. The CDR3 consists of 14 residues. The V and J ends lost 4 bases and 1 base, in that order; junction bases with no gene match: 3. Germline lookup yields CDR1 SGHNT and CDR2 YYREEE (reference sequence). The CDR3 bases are TGTGCCAGCAGCGGAGGACAGGGCCAAGAGACCCAGTACTTC. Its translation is CASSGGQGQETQYF.

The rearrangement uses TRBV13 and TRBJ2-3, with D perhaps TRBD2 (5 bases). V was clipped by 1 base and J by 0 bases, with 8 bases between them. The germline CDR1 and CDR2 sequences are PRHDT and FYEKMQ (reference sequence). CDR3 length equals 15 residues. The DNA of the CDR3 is TGTGCCAGCAGCTTAGCGGGAACTAGCACAGATACGCAGTATTTT. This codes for CASSLAGTSTDTQYF. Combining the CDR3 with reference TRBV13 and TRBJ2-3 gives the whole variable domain AAGVIQSPRHLIKEKRETATLKCYPIPRHDTVYWYQQGPGQDPQFLISFYEKMQSDKGSIPDRFSAQQFSDYHSELNMSSLELGDSALYFCASSLAGTSTDTQYFGPGTRLTVL.

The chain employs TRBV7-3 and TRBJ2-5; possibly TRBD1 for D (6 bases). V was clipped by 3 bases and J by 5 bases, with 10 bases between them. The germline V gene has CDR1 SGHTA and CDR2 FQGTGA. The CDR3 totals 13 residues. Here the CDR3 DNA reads TGTGCCAGCAGCTTGACAGGAGGCGAGACCCAGTACTTC. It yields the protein CASSLTGGETQYF.

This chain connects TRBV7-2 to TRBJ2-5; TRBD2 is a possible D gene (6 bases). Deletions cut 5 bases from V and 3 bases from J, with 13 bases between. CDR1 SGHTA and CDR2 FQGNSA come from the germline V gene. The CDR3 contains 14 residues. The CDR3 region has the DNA TGTGCCAGCAGCCCGACTAGAGTCGAAGAGACCCAGTACTTC. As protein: CASSPTRVEETQYF.

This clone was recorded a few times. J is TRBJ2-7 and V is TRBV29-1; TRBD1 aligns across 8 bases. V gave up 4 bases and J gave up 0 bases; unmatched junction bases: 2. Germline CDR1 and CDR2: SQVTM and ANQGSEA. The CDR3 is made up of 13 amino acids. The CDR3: CSVVDRVSYEQYF. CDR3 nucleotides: TGCAGCGTTGTGGACAGGGTCTCCTACGAGCAGTACTTC.

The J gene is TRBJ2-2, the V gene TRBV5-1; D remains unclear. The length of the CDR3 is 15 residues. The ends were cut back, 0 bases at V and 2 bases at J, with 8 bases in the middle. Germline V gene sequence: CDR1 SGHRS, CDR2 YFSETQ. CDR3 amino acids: CASSLAGSNTGELFF. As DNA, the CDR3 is TGCGCCAGCAGCTTGGCCGGGTCTAACACCGGGGAGCTGTTTTTT. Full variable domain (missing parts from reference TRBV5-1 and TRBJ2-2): KAGVTQTPRYLIKTRGQQVTLSCSPISGHRSVSWYQQTPGQGLQFLFEYFSETQRNKGNFPGRFSGRQFSNSRSEMNVSTLELGDSALYLCASSLAGSNTGELFFGEGSRLTVL.

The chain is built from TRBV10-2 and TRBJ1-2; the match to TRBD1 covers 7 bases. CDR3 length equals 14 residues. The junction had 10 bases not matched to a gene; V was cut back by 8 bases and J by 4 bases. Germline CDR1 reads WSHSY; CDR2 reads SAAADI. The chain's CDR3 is CASSIRDSFYGYTF. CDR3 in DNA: TGCGCCAGCTCAATCCGGGACAGCTTCTATGGCTACACCTTC.

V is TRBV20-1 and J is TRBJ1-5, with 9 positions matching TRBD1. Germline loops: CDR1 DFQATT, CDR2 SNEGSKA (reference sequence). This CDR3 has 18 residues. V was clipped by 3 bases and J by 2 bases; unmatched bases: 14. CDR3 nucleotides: TGCAGTGCTAGTCGACAGGGGGTGGGCAATTATGGCAATCAGCCCCAGCATTTT. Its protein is CSASRQGVGNYGNQPQHF.

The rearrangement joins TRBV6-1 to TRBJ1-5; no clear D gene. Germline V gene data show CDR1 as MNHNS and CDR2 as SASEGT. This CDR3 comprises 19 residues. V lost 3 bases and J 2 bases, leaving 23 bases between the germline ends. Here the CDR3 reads CASSDLPGFDIVGNQPQHF. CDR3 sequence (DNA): TGTGCCAGCAGTGACCTCCCGGGGTTCGACATCGTTGGCAATCAGCCCCAGCATTTT.

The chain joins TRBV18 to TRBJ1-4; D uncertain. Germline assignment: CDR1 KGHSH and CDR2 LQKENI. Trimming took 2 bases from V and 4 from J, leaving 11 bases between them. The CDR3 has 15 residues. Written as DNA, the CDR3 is TGTGCCAGCTCACCATTGGGGAGCTATAATGAAAAACTGTTTTTT. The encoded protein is CASSPLGSYNEKLFF.

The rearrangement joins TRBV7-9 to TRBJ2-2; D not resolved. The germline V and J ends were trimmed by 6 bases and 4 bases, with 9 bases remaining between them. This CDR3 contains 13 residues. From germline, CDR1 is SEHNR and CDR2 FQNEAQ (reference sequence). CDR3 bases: TGTGCCAGCAGTTTTACAACCACCGGGGAGCTGTTTTTT. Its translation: CASSFTTTGELFF.

The CDR3 loop reads CASSQTGSGNTIYF. In DNA, the CDR3 is TGTGCCAGCAGCCAAACAGGGTCTGGAAACACCATATATTTT. The chain recombines TRBV3-1 (or the pseudogene TRBV3-2) with TRBJ1-3; a possible D gene is TRBD1 (6 bases). The germline gives CDR1 LGHDT, CDR2 YNNKEL (reference sequence). The CDR3 runs to 14 residues. Trimming removed 2 bases at V and 1 base at J, with 6 bases between.

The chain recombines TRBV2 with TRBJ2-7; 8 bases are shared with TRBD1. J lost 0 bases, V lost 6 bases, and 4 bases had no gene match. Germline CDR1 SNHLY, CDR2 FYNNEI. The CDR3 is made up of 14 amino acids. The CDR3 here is CASRQTGDSYEQYF. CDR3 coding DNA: TGTGCCAGCAGGCAGACAGGGGACTCCTACGAGCAGTACTTC.

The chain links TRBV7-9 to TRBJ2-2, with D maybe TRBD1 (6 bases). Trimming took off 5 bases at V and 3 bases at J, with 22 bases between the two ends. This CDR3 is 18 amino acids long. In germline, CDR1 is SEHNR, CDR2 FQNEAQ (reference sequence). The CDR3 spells CASSLTVMDSFYTGELFF. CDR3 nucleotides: TGTGCCAGCAGCCTTACGGTCATGGACAGCTTTTACACCGGGGAGCTGTTTTTT.

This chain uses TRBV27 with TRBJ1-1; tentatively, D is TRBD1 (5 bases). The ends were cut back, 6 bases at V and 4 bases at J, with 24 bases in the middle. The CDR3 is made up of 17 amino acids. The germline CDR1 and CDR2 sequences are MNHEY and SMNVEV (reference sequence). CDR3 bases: TGTGCCAGCAGGCTTCTAAGGTCAGGGTTGGTTAGCACTGAAGCTTTCTTT. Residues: CASRLLRSGLVSTEAFF.

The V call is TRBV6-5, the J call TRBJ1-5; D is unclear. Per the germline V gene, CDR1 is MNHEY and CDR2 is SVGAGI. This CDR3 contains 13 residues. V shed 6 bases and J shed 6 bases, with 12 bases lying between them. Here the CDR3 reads CASSWLERQPQHF. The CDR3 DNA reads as TGTGCCAGCAGCTGGTTAGAGCGTCAGCCCCAGCATTTT.

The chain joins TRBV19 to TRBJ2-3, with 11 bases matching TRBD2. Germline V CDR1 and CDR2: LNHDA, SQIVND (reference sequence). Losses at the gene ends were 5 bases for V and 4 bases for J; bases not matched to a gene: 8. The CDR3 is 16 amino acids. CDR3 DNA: TGTGCCAGTAGTTTAGCGGGAGGGCCGGGGGCAGATACGCAGTATTTT. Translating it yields CASSLAGGPGADTQYF.

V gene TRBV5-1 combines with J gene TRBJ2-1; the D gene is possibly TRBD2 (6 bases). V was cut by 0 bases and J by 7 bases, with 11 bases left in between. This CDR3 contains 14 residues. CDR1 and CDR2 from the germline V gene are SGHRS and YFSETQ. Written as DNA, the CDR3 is TGCGCCAGCAGCTTGGTGCGGGGCCAAAATGAGCAGTTCTTC. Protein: CASSLVRGQNEQFF.

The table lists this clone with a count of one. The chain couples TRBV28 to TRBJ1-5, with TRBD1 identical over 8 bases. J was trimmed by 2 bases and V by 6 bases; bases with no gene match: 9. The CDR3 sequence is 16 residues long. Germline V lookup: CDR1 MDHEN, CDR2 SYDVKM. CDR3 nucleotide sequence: TGTGCCAGCAGCCGACAGGGGATTTTTGGCAATCAGCCCCAGCATTTT. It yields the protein CASSRQGIFGNQPQHF.

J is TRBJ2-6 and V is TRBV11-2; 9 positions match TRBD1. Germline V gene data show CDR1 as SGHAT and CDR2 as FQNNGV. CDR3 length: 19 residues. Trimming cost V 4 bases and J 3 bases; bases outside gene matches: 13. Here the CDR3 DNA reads TGTGCCAGCAGCTATAGTGGGGACAGGGCCTTAGTTGGGGCCAACGTCCTGACTTTC. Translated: CASSYSGDRALVGANVLTF. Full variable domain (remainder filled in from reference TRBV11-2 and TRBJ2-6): EAGVAQSPRYKIIEKRQSVAFWCNPISGHATLYWYQQILGQGPKLLIQFQNNGVVDDSQLPKDRFSAERLKGVDSTLKIQPAKLEDSAVYLCASSYSGDRALVGANVLTFGAGSRLTVL.

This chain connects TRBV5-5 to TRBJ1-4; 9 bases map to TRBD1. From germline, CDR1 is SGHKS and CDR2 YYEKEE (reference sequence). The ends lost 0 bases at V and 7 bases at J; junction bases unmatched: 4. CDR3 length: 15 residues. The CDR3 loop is CASSLGTGAGEKLFF. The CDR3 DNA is TGTGCCAGCAGCTTGGGGACAGGGGCGGGTGAAAAACTGTTTTTT.

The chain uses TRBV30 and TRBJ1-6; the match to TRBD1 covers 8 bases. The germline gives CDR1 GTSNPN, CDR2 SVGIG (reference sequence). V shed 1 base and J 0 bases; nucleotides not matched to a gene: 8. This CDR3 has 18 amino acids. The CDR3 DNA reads TGTGCCTGGAGTGGTGAGACAGGGGCTAGCTCCTATAATTCACCCCTCCACTTT. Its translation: CAWSGETGASSYNSPLHF.

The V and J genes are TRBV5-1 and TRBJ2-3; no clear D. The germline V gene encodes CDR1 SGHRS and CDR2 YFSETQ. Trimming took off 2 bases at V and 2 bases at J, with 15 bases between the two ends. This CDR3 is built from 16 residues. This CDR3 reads CASSLQNAVVTDTQYF. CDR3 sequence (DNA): TGCGCCAGCAGCTTACAAAATGCCGTGGTCACAGATACGCAGTATTTT.